A selection of T cell receptor beta chains follows, all from one sample in a study of beta chain features in type 1 diabetes. Only in-frame clones appear in the TCRdb table, and some are missing; sequencing was by immunoSEQ multiplex PCR. The data show 250,000 or so clones, over 11% seen once. The sequenced sample was naive CD4+ T cells from blood. The receptors stem from a man younger than 40 with type 1 diabetes. Each CDR3 is given with its conserved first and last residue. A D gene is named only where the DNA matches it firmly. Only some rows state a clone size, as once, few, many or a class for expanded clones.

clone size: few
J gene: TRBJ1-4
V gene: TRBV5-1
D gene: NA
CDR3 DNA: TGCGCCAGCAGCTTGGAGAGACTTAATGAAAAACTGTTTTTT
CDR3 protein: CASSLERLNEKLFF

clone size: NA
J gene: TRBJ1-5
V gene: TRBV5-4
D gene: TRBD1
CDR3 DNA: TGTGCCAGCAGTTTGGACAGGGGCAGCCAGCCCCAGCATTTT
CDR3 protein: CASSLDRGSQPQHF

clone size: few
J gene: TRBJ2-5
V gene: TRBV2
D gene: NA
CDR3 DNA: TGTGCCAGCGGCCGAGAGACCCAGTACTTC
CDR3 protein: CASGRETQYF

clone size: NA
J gene: TRBJ1-6
V gene: TRBV19
D gene: NA
CDR3 DNA: TGTGCCAGTAGTTCCCAGGAGGACGGCTATTCACCCCTCCACTTT
CDR3 protein: CASSSQEDGYSPLHF

clone size: NA
J gene: TRBJ1-2
V gene: TRBV7-9
D gene: TRBD1
CDR3 DNA: TGTGCCAGCAGCGGACAGGGGAGCGGCTACACCTTC
CDR3 protein: CASSGQGSGYTF

clone size: NA
J gene: TRBJ2-7
V gene: TRBV10-3
D gene: TRBD1
CDR3 DNA: TGTGCCACCGGGACAGCGATGGGCGAGCAGTACTTC
CDR3 protein: CATGTAMGEQYF

clone size: NA
J gene: TRBJ2-1
V gene: TRBV11-2
D gene: NA
CDR3 DNA: TGTGCCAGCAGCTTCGGGGGAGGCCCCGCGGGAAATGAGCAGTTCTTC
CDR3 protein: CASSFGGGPAGNEQFF

clone size: NA
J gene: TRBJ2-7
V gene: TRBV25-1
D gene: TRBD2
CDR3 DNA: TGTGCCAGCAGTGAAGCACTAGCGGGGGACTACGAGCAGTACTTC
CDR3 protein: CASSEALAGDYEQYF

clone size: NA
J gene: TRBJ1-6
V gene: TRBV5-4
D gene: TRBD1
CDR3 DNA: TGTGCCAGCAGCTCAGGGACAGCCCTGGCTAATTCACCCCTCCACTTT
CDR3 protein: CASSSGTALANSPLHF

clone size: NA
J gene: TRBJ1-4
V gene: TRBV6-5
D gene: NA
CDR3 DNA: TGTGCCAGCAGTGGCAGGGTTGGGGAAAAACTGTTTTTT
CDR3 protein: CASSGRVGEKLFF